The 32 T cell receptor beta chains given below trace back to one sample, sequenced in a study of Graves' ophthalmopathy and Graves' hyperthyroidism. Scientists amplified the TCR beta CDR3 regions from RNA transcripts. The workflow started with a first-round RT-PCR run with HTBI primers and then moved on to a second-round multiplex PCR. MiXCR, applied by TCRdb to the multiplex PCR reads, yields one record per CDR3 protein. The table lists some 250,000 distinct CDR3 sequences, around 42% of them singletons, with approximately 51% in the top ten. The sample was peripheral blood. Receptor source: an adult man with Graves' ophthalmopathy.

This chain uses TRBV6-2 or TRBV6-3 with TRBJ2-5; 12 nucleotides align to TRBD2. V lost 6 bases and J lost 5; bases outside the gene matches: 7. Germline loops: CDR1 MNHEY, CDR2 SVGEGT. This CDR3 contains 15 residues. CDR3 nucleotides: TGTGCCAGCAGGCAAACTAGCGGGAGGTGGGAGACCCAGTACTTC. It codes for CASRQTSGRWETQYF.

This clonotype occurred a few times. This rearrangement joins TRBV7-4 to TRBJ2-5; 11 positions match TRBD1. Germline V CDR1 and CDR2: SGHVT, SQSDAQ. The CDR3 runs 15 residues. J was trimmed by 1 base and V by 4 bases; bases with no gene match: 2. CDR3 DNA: TGTGCCAGCAGCTGGGACAGGGGGGCCCAAGAGACCCAGTACTTC. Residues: CASSWDRGAQETQYF.

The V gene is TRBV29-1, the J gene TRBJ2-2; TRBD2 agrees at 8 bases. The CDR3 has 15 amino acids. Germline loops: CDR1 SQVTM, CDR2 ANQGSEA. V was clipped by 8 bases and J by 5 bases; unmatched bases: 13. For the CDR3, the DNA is TGCAGCACGACCGGTAGCGGGGCGGATACCGGGGAGCTGTTTTTT. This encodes CSTTGSGADTGELFF.

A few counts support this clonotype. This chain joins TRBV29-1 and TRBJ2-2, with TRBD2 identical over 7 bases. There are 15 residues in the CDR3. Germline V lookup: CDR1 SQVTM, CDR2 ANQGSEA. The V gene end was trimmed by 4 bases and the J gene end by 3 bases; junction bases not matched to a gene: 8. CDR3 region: CSVGWGRADTGELFF. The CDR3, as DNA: TGCAGCGTTGGGTGGGGGAGGGCTGACACCGGGGAGCTGTTTTTT.

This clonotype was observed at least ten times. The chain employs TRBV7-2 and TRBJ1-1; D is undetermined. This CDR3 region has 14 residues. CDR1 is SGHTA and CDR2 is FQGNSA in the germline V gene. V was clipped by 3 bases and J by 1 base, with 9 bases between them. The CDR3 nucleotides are TGTGCCAGCAGCTTCCGGGATGCGAACACTGAAGCTTTCTTT. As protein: CASSFRDANTEAFF.

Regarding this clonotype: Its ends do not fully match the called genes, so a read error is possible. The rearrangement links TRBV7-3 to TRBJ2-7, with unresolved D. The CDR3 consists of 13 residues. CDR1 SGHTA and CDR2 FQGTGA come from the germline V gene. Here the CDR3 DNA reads TGTACCAGCAGCCCCACGAGTGTCGGGGAGCAGTACTTC. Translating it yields CTSSPTSVGEQYF.

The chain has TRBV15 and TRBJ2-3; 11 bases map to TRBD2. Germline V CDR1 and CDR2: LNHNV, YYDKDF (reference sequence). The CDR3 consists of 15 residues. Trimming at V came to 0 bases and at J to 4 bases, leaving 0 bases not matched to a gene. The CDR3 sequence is CATSRDSGGADTQYF. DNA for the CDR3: TGTGCCACCAGCAGAGATAGCGGGGGGGCAGATACGCAGTATTTT.

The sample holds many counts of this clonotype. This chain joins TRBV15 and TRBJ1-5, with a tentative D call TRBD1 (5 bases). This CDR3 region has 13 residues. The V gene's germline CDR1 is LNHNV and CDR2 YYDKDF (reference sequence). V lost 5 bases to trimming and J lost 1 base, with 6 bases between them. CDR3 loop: CATSGDSNQPQHF. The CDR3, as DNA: TGTGCCACCAGCGGGGACAGCAATCAGCCCCAGCATTTT.

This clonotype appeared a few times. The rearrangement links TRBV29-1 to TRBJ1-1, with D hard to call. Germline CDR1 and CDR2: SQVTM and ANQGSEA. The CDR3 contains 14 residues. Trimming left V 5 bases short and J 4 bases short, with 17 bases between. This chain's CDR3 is CSVLKEGSGTEAFF. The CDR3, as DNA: TGCAGCGTTCTCAAGGAGGGTTCCGGCACTGAAGCTTTCTTT.

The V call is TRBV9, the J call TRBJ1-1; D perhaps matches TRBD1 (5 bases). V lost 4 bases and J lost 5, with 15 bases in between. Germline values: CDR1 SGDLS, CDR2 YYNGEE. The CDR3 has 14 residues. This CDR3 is CASSSLTGGTEAFF. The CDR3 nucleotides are TGTGCCAGCAGCTCCCTGACTGGGGGAACTGAAGCTTTCTTT. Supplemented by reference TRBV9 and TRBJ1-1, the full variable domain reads DSGVTQTPKHLITATGQRVTLRCSPRSGDLSVYWYQQSLDQGLQFLIQYYNGEERAKGNILERFSAQQFPDLHSELNLSSLELGDSALYFCASSSLTGGTEAFFGQGTRLTVV.

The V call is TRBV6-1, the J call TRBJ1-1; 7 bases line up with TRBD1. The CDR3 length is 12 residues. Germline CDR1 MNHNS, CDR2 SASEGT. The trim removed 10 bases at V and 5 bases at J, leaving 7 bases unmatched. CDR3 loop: CATQTGRTEAFF. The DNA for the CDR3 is TGTGCCACGCAGACAGGGCGGACTGAAGCTTTCTTT.

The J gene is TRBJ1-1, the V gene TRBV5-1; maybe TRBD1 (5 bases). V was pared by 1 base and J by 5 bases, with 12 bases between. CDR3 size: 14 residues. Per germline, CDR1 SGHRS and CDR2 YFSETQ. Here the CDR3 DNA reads TGCGCCAGCAGCTTGATGGGGGTAAAGACTGAAGCTTTCTTT. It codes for CASSLMGVKTEAFF.

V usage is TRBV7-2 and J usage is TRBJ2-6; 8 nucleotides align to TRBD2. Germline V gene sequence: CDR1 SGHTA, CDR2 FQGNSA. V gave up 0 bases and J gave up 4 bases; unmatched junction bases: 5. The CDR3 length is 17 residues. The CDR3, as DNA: TGTGCCAGCAGCTTAGCTAGCGGGACGGGCGGGGCCAACGTCCTGACTTTC. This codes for CASSLASGTGGANVLTF. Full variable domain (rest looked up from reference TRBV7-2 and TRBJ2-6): GAGVSQSPSNKVTEKGKDVELRCDPISGHTALYWYRQSLGQGLEFLIYFQGNSAPDKSGLPSDRFSAERTGGSVSTLTIQRTQQEDSAVYLCASSLASGTGGANVLTFGAGSRLTVL.

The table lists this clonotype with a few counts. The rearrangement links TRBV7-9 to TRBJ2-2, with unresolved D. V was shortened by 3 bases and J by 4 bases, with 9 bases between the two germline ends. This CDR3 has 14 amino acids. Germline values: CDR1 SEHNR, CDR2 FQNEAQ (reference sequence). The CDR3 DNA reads TGTGCCAGCAGCTTGGTCATCGGCACCGGGGAGCTGTTTTTT. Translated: CASSLVIGTGELFF.

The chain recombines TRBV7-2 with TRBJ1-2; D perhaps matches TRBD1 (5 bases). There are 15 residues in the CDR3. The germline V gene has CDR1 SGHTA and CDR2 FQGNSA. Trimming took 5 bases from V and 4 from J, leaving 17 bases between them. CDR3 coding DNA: TGTGCCAGCAGCGAGCCATATACAGGAGCCTATGGCTACACCTTC. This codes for CASSEPYTGAYGYTF.

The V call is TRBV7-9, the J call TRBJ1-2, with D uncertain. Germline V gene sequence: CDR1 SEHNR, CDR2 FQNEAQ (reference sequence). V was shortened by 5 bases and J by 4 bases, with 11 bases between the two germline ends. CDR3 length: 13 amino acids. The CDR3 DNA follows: TGTGCCAGCAGCCCTACAATATTCTATGGCTACACCTTC. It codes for CASSPTIFYGYTF.

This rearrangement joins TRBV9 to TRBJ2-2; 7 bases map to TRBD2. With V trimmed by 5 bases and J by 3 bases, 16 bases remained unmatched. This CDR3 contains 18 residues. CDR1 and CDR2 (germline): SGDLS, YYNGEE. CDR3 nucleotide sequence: TGTGCCAGCAGGGAAGGACTAGGTTCGGTGCTCGACACCGGGGAGCTGTTTTTT. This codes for CASREGLGSVLDTGELFF.

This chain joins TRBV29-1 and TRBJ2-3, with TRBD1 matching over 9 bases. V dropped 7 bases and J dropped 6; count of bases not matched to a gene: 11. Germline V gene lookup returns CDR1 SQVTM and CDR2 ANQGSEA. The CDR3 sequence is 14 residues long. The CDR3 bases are TGCAGCGCTACCCGGGACAGGGATGGGGATACGCAGTATTTT. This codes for CSATRDRDGDTQYF.

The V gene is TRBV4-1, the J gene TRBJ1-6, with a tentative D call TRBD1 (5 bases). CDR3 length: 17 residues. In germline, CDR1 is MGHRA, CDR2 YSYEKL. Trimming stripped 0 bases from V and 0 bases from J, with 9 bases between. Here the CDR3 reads CASSQEGDSSYNSPLHF. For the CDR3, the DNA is TGCGCCAGCAGCCAAGAAGGCGACAGCTCCTATAATTCACCCCTCCACTTT.

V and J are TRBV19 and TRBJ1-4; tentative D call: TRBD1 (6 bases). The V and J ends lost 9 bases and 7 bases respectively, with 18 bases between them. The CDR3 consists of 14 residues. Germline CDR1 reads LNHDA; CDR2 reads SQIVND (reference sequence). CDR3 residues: CASLHTGRGEKLFF. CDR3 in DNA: TGTGCCAGCCTCCATACAGGGAGGGGTGAAAAACTGTTTTTT.

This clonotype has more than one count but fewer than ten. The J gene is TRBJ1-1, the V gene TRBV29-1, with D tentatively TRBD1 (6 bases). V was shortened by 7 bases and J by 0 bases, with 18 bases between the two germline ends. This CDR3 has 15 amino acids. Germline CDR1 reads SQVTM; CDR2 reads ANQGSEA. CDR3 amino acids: CSALKGPGVNTEAFF. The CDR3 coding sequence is TGCAGCGCCTTGAAGGGCCCAGGGGTGAACACTGAAGCTTTCTTT.

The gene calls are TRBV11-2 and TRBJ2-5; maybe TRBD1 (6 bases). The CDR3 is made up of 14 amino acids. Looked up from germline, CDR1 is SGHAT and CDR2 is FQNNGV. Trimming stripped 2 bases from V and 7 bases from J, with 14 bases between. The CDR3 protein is CASSLPGTRGTQYF. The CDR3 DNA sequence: TGTGCCAGCAGCTTACCGGGGACACGGGGGACCCAGTACTTC.

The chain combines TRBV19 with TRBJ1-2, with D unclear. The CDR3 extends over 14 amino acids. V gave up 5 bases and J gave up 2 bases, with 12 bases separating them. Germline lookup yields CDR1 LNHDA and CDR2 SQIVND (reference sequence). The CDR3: CASSPINQNYGYTF. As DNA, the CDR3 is TGTGCCAGTAGTCCTATTAACCAGAACTATGGCTACACCTTC.

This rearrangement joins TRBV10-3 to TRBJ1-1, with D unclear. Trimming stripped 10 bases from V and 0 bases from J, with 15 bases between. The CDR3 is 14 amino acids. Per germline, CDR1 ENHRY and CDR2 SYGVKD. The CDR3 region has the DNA TGTGCCAGCAGACCAACCCCACTGAACACTGAAGCTTTCTTT. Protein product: CASRPTPLNTEAFF.

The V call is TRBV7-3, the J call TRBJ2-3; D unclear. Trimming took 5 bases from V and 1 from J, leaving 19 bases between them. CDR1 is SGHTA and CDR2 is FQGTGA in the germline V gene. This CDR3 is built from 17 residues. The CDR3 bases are TGTGCCAGCAGCCCCCGGTTGTCAGGTGGGGGCACAGATACGCAGTATTTT. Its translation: CASSPRLSGGGTDTQYF.

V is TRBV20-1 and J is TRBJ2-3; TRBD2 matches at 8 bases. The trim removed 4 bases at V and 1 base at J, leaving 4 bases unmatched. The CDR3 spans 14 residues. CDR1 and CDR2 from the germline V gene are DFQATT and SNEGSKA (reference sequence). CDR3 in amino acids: CSATSGGRTDTQYF. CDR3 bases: TGCAGTGCTACGAGCGGGGGCCGCACAGATACGCAGTATTTT.

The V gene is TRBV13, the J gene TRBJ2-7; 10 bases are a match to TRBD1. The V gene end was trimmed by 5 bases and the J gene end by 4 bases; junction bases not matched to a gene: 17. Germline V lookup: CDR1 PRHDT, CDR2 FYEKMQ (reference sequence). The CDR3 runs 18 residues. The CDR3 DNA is TGTGCCAGCAGCCAGGCCGACTCGGGACAGGGGAAGTGGTACGAGCAGTACTTC. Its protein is CASSQADSGQGKWYEQYF.

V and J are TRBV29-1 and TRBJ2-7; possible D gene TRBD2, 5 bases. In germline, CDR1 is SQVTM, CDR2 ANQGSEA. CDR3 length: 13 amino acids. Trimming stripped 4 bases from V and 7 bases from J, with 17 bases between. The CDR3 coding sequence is TGCAGCGTTGTCAGACGCCGGGGAAAGGAGCAGTACTTC. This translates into CSVVRRRGKEQYF.

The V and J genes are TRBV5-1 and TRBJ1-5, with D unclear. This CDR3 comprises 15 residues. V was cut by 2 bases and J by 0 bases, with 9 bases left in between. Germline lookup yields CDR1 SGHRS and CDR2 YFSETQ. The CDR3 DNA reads TGCGCCAGCAGCTTATCCGGGGATAGCAATCAGCCCCAGCATTTT. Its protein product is CASSLSGDSNQPQHF.

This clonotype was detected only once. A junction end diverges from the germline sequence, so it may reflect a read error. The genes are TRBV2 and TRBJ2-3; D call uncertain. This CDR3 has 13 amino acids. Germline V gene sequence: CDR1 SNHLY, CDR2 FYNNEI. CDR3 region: CASSQEAHRPPRF. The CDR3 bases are TGTGCCAGCAGCCAAGAGGCACACCGGCCGCCGCGGTTT.

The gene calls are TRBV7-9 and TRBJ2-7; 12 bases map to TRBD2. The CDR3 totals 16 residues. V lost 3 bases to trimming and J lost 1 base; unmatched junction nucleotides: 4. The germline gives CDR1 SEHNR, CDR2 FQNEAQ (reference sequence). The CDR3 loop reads CASSFASGGASYEQYF. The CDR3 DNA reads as TGTGCCAGCAGCTTTGCTAGCGGGGGGGCTTCCTACGAGCAGTACTTC.

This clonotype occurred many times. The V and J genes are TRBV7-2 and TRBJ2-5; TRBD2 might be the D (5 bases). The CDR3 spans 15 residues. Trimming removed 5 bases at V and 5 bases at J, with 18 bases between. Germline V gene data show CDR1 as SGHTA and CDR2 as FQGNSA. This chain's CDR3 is CASSQEIRRGETQYF. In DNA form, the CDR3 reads TGTGCCAGCAGCCAGGAGATCCGTCGCGGGGAGACCCAGTACTTC.